The following is a T cell receptor (beta chain) sequence with its context. Its specificity is unknown. The CDR3 extends over 11 amino acids. Trimming cost V 1 base and J 8 bases, with 5 bases left between them. Germline V gene data show CDR1 as MDHEN and CDR2 as SYDVKM. Primers: 60 Vbeta forward and 13 Jbeta reverse. Sequencing was performed with immunoSEQ multiplex PCR; in TCRdb, only in-frame clones are kept and a portion is missing. The sample consists of 110,000 to 150,000 clones, roughly 78% of them appearing once. These data originate in a study of cytomegalovirus exposure and HLA in healthy donors. Background on the study: Unique TCRs numbering approximately 81 million, obtained from HLA-typed donors, made up an early data release.

Study results and caveats: Productive rates of about 87% or about 30% were seen for most TCR beta V segments in an earlier analysis. The study listed about 150 cytomegalovirus-associated TCR beta chains. A highly shared variant cluster was judged a likely technical artifact.

J is TRBJ1-2 and V is TRBV28; D unresolved. This clonotype originated in a female donor in good health and CMV-seronegative. Material for sequencing was PBMCs. The CDR3 sequence is CASSLSFGYTF. The CDR3, as DNA: TGTGCCAGCAGTTTATCGTTCGGCTACACCTTC.